The 4 T cell receptor beta chains below all came from one sample that was sequenced in a study of cytomegalovirus exposure and HLA in healthy donors. Use of 60 Vbeta and 13 Jbeta primers characterized the PCR. Sequencing was performed with immunoSEQ multiplex PCR; in TCRdb, only in-frame clones are kept and a portion is missing. The table shows some 120,000 clones, with about 74% occurring only once. What was sequenced was PBMCs. Receptor source: a woman aged 50 to 60 in good health and CMV-seropositive.

The chain joins TRBV5-1 to TRBJ2-2; TRBD1 matches at 8 bases. CDR1 and CDR2 from the germline V gene are SGHRS and YFSETQ. This CDR3 contains 17 residues. V trimming: 3 bases; J trimming: 2 bases; junction bases outside the gene matches: 9. The CDR3 reads CASSSRRGTGNTGELFF. DNA of the CDR3: TGCGCCAGCAGCTCCCGTCGGGGGACAGGCAACACCGGGGAGCTGTTTTTT. Supplemented by reference TRBV5-1 and TRBJ2-2, the full variable domain reads KAGVTQTPRYLIKTRGQQVTLSCSPISGHRSVSWYQQTPGQGLQFLFEYFSETQRNKGNFPGRFSGRQFSNSRSEMNVSTLELGDSALYLCASSSRRGTGNTGELFFGEGSRLTVL.

This rearrangement joins TRBV7-8 to TRBJ2-1, with 8 bases that match TRBD2. Germline CDR1 reads SGHVS; CDR2 reads FQNEAQ. The CDR3 is made up of 15 amino acids. Trimming removed 6 bases from V and 4 bases from J; junction bases left unmatched: 8. As DNA, the CDR3 is TGTGCCAGCAGACGCAGCGGGGGATCTTACAATGAGCAGTTCTTC. As protein: CASRRSGGSYNEQFF.

The chain joins TRBV6-5 to TRBJ2-7; tentatively, D is TRBD1 (5 bases). The germline V gene encodes CDR1 MNHEY and CDR2 SVGAGI. V lost 5 bases and J lost 4, with 9 bases in between. This CDR3 contains 12 residues. CDR3 loop: CASSIDSYEQYF. DNA of the CDR3: TGTGCCAGCAGTATAGACAGTTACGAGCAGTACTTC.

The J gene is TRBJ2-3, the V gene TRBV9; no definite D call. The germline V gene has CDR1 SGDLS and CDR2 YYNGEE. Trimming stripped 2 bases from V and 3 bases from J, with 7 bases between. The CDR3 has 13 amino acids. CDR3 sequence (DNA): TGTGCCAGCAGCGTCCTTCCGACAGATACGCAGTATTTT. Encoded protein: CASSVLPTDTQYF.